This TCR beta chain stems from a study of T cell responses to AZD1222 COVID-19 vaccine. As for the study in general: Pooled in the analysis were second doses at about 4 or about 12 weeks.

The junction had 5 bases not matched to a gene; V was cut back by 1 base and J by 8 bases. The CDR3 has 15 residues. CDR1 and CDR2 (germline): MGHRA, YSYEKL. About this clone itself: Antigen specificity is unknown.

Study results and limitations: Epitopes outside B.1.351 and B.1.1.7 mutated regions reportedly drew nearly half of spike TCRs. Just a handful of AZD1222 recipients tested seropositive at baseline. Donors were chiefly white British, with a greater number of females, and clonal diversity was perhaps underestimated.

Libraries were prepared by immunoSEQ multiplex PCR; TCRdb keeps only in-frame clonotypes and omits some of them. The sample lists 150,000 to 200,000 clones, 75% to 90% occurring once. The sequencing used peripheral blood, collected on day 0 of AZD1222 vaccination. The chain employs TRBV4-1 and TRBJ2-1; 10 bases agree with TRBD2. The sequence came from an adult in good health. The CDR3 is CASSQGLAGVYEQFF. Written as DNA, the CDR3 is TGCGCCAGCAGCCAAGGTCTAGCGGGAGTTTATGAGCAGTTCTTC.